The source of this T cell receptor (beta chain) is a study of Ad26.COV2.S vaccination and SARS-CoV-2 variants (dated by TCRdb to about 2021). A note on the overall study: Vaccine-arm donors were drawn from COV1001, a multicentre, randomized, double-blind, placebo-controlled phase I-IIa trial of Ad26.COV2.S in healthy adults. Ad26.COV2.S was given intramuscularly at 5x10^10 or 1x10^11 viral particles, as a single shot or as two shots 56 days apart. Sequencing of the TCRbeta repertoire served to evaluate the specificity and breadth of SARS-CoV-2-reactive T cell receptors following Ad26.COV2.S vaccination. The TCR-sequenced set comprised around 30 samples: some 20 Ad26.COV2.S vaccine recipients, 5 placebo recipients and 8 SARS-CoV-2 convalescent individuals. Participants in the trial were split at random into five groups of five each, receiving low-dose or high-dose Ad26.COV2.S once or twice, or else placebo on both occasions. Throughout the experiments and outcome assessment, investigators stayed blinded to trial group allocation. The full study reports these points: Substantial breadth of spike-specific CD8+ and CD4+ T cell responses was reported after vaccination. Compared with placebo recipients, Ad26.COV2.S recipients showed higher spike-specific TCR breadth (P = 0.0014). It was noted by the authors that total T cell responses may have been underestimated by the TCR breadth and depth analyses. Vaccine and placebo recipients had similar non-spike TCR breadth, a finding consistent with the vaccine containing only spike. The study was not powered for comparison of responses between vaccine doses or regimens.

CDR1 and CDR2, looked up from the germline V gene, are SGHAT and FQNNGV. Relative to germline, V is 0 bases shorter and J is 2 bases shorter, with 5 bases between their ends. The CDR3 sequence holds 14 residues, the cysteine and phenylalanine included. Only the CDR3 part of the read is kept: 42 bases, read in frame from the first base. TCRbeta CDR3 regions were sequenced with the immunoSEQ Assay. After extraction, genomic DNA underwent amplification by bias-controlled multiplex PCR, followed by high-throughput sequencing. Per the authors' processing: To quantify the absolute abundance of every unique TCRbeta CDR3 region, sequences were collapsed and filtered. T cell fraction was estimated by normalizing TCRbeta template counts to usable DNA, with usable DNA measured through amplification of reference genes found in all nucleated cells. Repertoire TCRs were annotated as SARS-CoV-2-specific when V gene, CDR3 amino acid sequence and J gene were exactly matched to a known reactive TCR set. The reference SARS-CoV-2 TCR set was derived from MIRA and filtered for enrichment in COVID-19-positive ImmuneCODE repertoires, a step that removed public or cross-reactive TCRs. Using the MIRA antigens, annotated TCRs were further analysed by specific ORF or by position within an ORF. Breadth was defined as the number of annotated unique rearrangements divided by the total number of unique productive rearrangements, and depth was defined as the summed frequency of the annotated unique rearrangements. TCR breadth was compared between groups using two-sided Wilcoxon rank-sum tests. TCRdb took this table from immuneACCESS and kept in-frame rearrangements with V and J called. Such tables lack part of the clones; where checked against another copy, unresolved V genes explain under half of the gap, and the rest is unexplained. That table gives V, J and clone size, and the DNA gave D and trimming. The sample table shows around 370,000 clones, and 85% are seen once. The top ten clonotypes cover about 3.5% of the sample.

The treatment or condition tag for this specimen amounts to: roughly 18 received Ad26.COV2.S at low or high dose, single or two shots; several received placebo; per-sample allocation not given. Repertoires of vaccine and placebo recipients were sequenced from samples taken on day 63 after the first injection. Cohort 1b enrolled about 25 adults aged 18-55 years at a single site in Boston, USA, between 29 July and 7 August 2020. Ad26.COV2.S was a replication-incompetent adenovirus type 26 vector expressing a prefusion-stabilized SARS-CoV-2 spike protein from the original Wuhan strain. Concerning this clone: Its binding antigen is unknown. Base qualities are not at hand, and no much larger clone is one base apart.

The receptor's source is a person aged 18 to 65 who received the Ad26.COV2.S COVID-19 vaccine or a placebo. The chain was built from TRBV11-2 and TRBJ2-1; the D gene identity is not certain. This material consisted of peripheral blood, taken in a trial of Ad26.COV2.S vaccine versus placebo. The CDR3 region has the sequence CASSLDPAYNEQFF. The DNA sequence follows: TGTGCCAGCAGCTTAGATCCGGCCTACAATGAGCAGTTCTTC.